This T cell receptor beta chain was documented in a study of STAT3 mutations in large granular lymphocyte leukemia. Study summary: Roughly two fifths of treated T-LGLL patients showed hematologic response to immunosuppression.

In its sample, this clone was seen once. Its antigen is unknown. Germline-derived CDR1 and CDR2 are SGHDN and FVKESK. Between the trimmed V and J ends, which lost 4 bases and 9 bases, there was a span of 13 bases. This CDR3 is built from 13 residues. General study points: After therapy, about 30% of the 18 patients switched clonotypes, all new clones STAT3 wild type. Every T-LGLL patient had at least one immunodominant TCRbeta clonotype.

The assay was immunoSEQ multiplex PCR, and TCRdb's table has in-frame clones only and misses some. Of about 34,000 clones detected, around 85% appear once; the ten largest clones hold roughly 13%. The receptor comes from a man aged 60-69 years with T-cell large granular lymphocyte leukemia. Some clones in this sample may be carry-over from other donors' samples. The gene calls are TRBV14 and TRBJ2-1, with no clear D. Material for sequencing was peripheral blood mononuclear cells. CDR3 coding DNA: TGTGCCAGCAGCCGACCTGAGAATTTTGAGCAGTTCTTC. It is translated as CASSRPENFEQFF.